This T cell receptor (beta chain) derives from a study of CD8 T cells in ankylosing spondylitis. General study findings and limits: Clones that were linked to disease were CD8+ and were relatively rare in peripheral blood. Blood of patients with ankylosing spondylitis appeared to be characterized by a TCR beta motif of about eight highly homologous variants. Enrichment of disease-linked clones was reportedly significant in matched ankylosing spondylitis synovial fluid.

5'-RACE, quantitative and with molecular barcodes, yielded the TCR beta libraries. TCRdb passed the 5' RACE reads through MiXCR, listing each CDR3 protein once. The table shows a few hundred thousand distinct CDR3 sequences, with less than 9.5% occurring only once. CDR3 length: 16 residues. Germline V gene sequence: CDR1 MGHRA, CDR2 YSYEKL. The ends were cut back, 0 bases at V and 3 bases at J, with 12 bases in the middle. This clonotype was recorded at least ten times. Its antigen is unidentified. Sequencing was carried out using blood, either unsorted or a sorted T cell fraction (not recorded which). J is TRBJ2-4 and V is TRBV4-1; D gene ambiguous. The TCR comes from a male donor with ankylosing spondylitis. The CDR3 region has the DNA TGCGCCAGCAGCCAAGATAGGCTCCTCGACAAAAACATTCAGTACTTC. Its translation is CASSQDRLLDKNIQYF.